A selection of T cell receptor beta chains follows, all from one sample in a study of Graves' ophthalmopathy and Graves' hyperthyroidism. TCRdb ran MiXCR on the multiplex PCR reads and lists one entry per CDR3 protein. The sample lists some 350,000 distinct CDR3 sequences, approximately 18% occurring once. Sequenced sample: peripheral blood. These receptors were taken from an adult woman with stable Graves' hyperthyroidism. Both conserved end residues are part of each CDR3. D genes are given only for firm matches. Not every row has a clone size; where given, it reads once, few, many or a size class.

TRBV19,15,many,TRBJ2-2,.,CASTAWNKNTGELFF,TGTGCCAGTACCGCCTGGAACAAAAACACCGGGGAGCTGTTTTTT
TRBV6-2/TRBV6-3,15,many,TRBJ2-7,TRBD1,CASSSLDRGQYEQYF,TGTGCCAGCAGTTCATTGGACAGGGGGCAGTACGAGCAGTACTTC
TRBV12-3/TRBV12-4,13,many,TRBJ1-5,.,CASSLVTNQPQHF,TGTGCCAGCAGTTTAGTCACCAATCAGCCCCAGCATTTT
TRBV7-9,16,many,TRBJ2-2,.,CASSLAWAVNTGELFF,TGTGCCAGCAGCTTAGCTTGGGCCGTAAACACCGGGGAGCTGTTTTTT
TRBV30,11,many,TRBJ1-1,.,CASTYPERSFF,TGTGCCTCCACGTACCCCGAACGAAGTTTCTTT
TRBV5-1,13,.,TRBJ1-1,.,CASLDRPNTEAFF,TGCGCCAGTCTTGACCGGCCGAACACTGAAGCTTTCTTT
TRBV12-3/TRBV12-4,14,many,TRBJ1-1,TRBD1,CASGQGTMNTEAFF,TGTGCCAGCGGACAGGGGACGATGAACACTGAAGCTTTCTTT
TRBV27,16,many,TRBJ2-5,TRBD2,CASSLSTGLGEETQYF,TGTGCCAGCAGTTTATCTACGGGACTAGGAGAAGAGACCCAGTACTTC
TRBV19,13,few,TRBJ1-5,.,CASSIETDQPQHF,TGTGCCAGTAGTATAGAGACAGATCAGCCCCAGCATTTT
TRBV15,15,many,TRBJ1-5,.,CATSRDLGGNQPQHF,TGTGCCACCAGCAGAGATCTTGGAGGCAATCAGCCCCAGCATTTT
TRBV19,15,.,TRBJ1-6,.,CASSIVGQNNSPLHF,TGTGCCAGTAGTATCGTCGGACAGAATAATTCACCCCTCCACTTT
TRBV7-2,12,many,TRBJ1-1,.,CASSFGATEAFF,TGTGCCAGCAGCTTCGGCGCGACTGAAGCTTTCTTT
TRBV28,13,many,TRBJ2-5,.,CASSSRRRETQYF,TGTGCCAGCAGTTCACGGAGAAGGGAGACCCAGTACTTC
TRBV7-9,15,many,TRBJ2-7,TRBD2,CASSQSGVKTYEQYF,TGTGCCAGCAGCCAAAGCGGGGTAAAGACCTACGAGCAGTACTTC
TRBV4-1,16,few,TRBJ2-6,.,CASSQPLASGANVLTF,TGCGCCAGCAGCCAACCCCTAGCGTCTGGGGCCAACGTCCTGACTTTC
TRBV19,18,many,TRBJ1-5,.,CASSIALGGRYSNQPQHF,TGTGCCAGTAGTATAGCCCTCGGCGGTCGTTATAGCAATCAGCCCCAGCATTTT
TRBV19,15,many,TRBJ2-2,.,CASSIGRRDTGELFF,TGTGCCAGTAGTATCGGCAGGCGAGACACCGGGGAGCTGTTTTTT
TRBV20-1,15,many,TRBJ2-7,TRBD2,CSAEDGTSISYEQYF,TGCAGTGCTGAAGACGGGACTAGCATTTCCTACGAGCAGTACTTC
TRBV29-1,12,few,TRBJ2-5,TRBD2,CSAEGEGGTQYF,TGCAGCGCCGAAGGGGAGGGAGGGACCCAGTACTTC
TRBV6-2/TRBV6-3,12,many,TRBJ1-5,.,CASRDTESPQHF,TGTGCCAGCCGGGACACGGAGTCGCCCCAGCATTTT
TRBV2,14,many,TRBJ2-5,.,CASNAGTGQETQYF,TGTGCCAGCAACGCCGGGACGGGACAAGAGACCCAGTACTTC
TRBV5-1,16,many,TRBJ2-7,.,CASSTAPGLLHDEQYF,TGCGCCAGCAGCACAGCTCCGGGACTGCTGCACGACGAGCAGTACTTC
TRBV29-1,13,many,TRBJ1-1,.,CSDRTGLNTEAFF,TGCAGCGACCGTACAGGACTGAACACTGAAGCTTTCTTT
TRBV6-5,14,many,TRBJ1-6,.,CASSYVGASSPLHF,TGTGCCAGCAGTTACGTGGGGGCGAGTTCACCCCTCCACTTT
TRBV7-2,15,.,TRBJ1-2,.,CASSLAVTGNYGYTF,TGTGCCAGCAGCTTAGCAGTTACAGGGAACTATGGCTACACCTTC
TRBV20-1,14,once,TRBJ2-7,.,CSANIGTLPYEQYF,TGCAGTGCTAATATAGGCACCCTGCCCTACGAGCAGTACTTC
TRBV19,15,.,TRBJ2-3,TRBD1,CASRKIDRDSDTQYF,TGTGCCAGTAGAAAGATCGACAGGGATTCCGATACGCAGTATTTT
TRBV7-2,12,.,TRBJ2-5,.,CASRGGAETQYF,TGTGCCAGCAGGGGGGGTGCTGAGACCCAGTACTTC
TRBV18,15,.,TRBJ2-7,TRBD2,CASSPPGRGRYEQYF,TGTGCCAGCTCACCACCAGGTCGCGGGAGGTACGAGCAGTACTTC
TRBV7-6,14,few,TRBJ2-5,.,CASSPRSHQETQYF,TGTGCCAGCAGCCCCCGCTCCCACCAAGAGACCCAGTACTTC
TRBV9,18,many,TRBJ2-2,TRBD1,CASSAHRGIAPNTGELFF,TGTGCCAGCAGCGCACACAGGGGAATTGCCCCTAACACCGGGGAGCTGTTTTTT
TRBV2,17,few,TRBJ1-4,.,CASSANPGGAANEKLFF,TGTGCCAGCAGTGCCAACCCGGGGGGGGCGGCTAATGAAAAACTGTTTTTT
TRBV15,14,many,TRBJ1-5,.,CATSEGLSNQPQHF,TGTGCCACCAGCGAGGGGCTTAGCAATCAGCCCCAGCATTTT
TRBV2,12,many,TRBJ2-7,TRBD1,CASQGQTYEQYF,TGTGCCAGCCAGGGACAGACCTACGAGCAGTACTTC
TRBV2,17,.,TRBJ1-6,.,CASSELASISYNSPLHF,TGTGCCAGCAGTGAATTGGCCAGCATCTCCTATAATTCACCCCTCCACTTT
TRBV2,13,many,TRBJ2-2,.,CASSGQDTGELFF,TGTGCCAGCAGTGGGCAGGACACCGGGGAGCTGTTTTTT
TRBV5-1,15,many,TRBJ2-2,.,CASSLMGARTGELFF,TGCGCCAGCAGCTTGATGGGGGCTCGCACCGGGGAGCTGTTTTTT